The T cell receptor beta chain described here comes from a study of shared T cell receptors in the human thymus. Germline trimming cut 4 bases from V and 4 bases from J; bases unmatched to any gene: 5. The CDR3 is 14 residues long. The V gene's germline CDR1 is GTSNPN and CDR2 SVGIG (reference sequence). Using immunoSEQ multiplex PCR, the repertoire was profiled, and TCRdb retains in-frame clones only, with some absent. The table lists 540,000 or so clones, more than 75% of them singletons, with 0.01% to 0.015% in the top ten. These same data were also listed under a study on human thymus T cells.

The receptor's source is a boy younger than two with a congenital heart defect. The chain is built from TRBV30 and TRBJ2-1; the match to TRBD2 covers 9 bases. Specimen: thymocytes. The CDR3 is CAWTAGGPYNEQFF. As DNA, the CDR3 is TGTGCCTGGACCGCGGGAGGGCCGTACAATGAGCAGTTCTTC.